This TCR beta chain is drawn from a study of T cells in Graves' hyperthyroidism and ophthalmopathy (dated by TCRdb to about 2019). In terms of the full investigation: Peripheral blood was collected at initial diagnosis, before any treatment. A discovery cohort of about a hundred patients, roughly 40 with Graves' ophthalmopathy and about 58 with stable Graves' hyperthyroidism, was used to find distinguishing TCR V-J signatures. Prospective prediction of ophthalmopathy was tested in an independent validation cohort consisting of 18 to 20 hyperthyroidism patients and around 16 patients who later progressed to ophthalmopathy. The 75 to 100 discovery patients were randomly divided into training and test sets at a 7:3 ratio. In addition, the study compared T-cell repertoires in thyroid tissue and in blood from roughly 6 Graves' hyperthyroidism patients. Following sampling, methimazole starting at 30 mg daily was given to hyperthyroidism patients, and high-dose intravenous methylprednisolone was given to ophthalmopathy patients. According to the paper, TCR Vbeta CDR3 sequencing was carried out on roughly 130 peripheral blood samples, which came from 40 to 45 ophthalmopathy, 75 or so hyperthyroidism and roughly 17 progressor patients. Beyond this particular receptor, the publication reports: Ophthalmopathy was separated from stable hyperthyroidism by a 13 V-J signature model, with over 85% sensitivity and approximately 81% specificity obtained in cross-validation and 80%/75% obtained in testing. Most expanded thyroid clonotypes (frequency above 0.001) were also detected in blood, suggesting blood repertoires may reflect thyroid immune responses. In validation, the model predicted progression to ophthalmopathy a median of roughly 6.2 months before onset, with roughly 68% sensitivity and roughly 72% specificity. Sample size was not statistically predetermined, and investigators were not blinded to group allocation.

The TCR beta CDR3 regions were amplified from RNA transcripts. The first round of RT-PCR for the TCR CDR3 was performed with the HTBI primer set and the Qiagen OneStep RT-PCR kit. A second multiplex PCR round built the libraries, followed by size selection and purification. Sequencing of the libraries was done on an Illumina HiSeq2000 using paired-end 100 bp reads. Concerning the study's data processing: SOAPnuke was used to process the raw data, with reads discarded if the reads contained adapters or uncalled bases, had a mean Phred below 15, or lacked an exact constant-primer or identifier match. High-quality paired reads were merged with COPE v1.2.5, and unique nucleotide sequences were defined as clonotypes. Clonotypes were aligned to IMGT TRBV, TRBD and TRBJ reference segments using MiTCR v1.1. The analysis included only V-J combinations with a frequency above 0.0001, which together covered 99% to 99.2% of the repertoires. A TCS score was defined as the ratio of F50 (clonal expansion) to E x V (chaos), with BLOSUM62-based TCRdist applied between CDR3 peptides within each V-J. Welch's t-statistics and random forest reduced roughly 530 V-J features to 10 to 15, which were used in a naive Bayes classifier (R e1071). The raw public reads went through TCRdb reprocessing: fastp at Q25, MiXCR clone calling, in-frame beta chains kept. Each entry is one CDR3 protein sequence, shown with its most common DNA and genes. The authors' filters were not applied to this entry. The sample profile shows some 700,000 distinct CDR3 sequences; about 18% of them were found once. The ten top clones hold roughly a sixth of the sample.

Stable Graves' hyperthyroidism was defined as no progression to ophthalmopathy during 18 months of follow-up. Hyperthyroidism patients were newly diagnosed, had a disease duration of under 2 months, and were aged 18 to 65 years. Exclusion was applied to patients with uncontrolled infections, other autoimmune diseases, pregnancy or lactation. Diagnoses were established on the basis of clinical symptoms, serum thyroxine and TRAb, thyroid ultrasound, and orbital computed tomography. PBMCs were separated from about 10 ml of fresh peripheral blood using Ficoll-Paque density gradient centrifugation. Total RNA was extracted using Trizol reagent, and RNA quality was assessed on an Agilent 2100 Bioanalyzer. This clonotype has more than one count but fewer than ten. No cognate antigen has been identified for it. Per-base quality was not reported, and no clone a single base away is much larger than it. Looking up the germline V gene yields CDR1 MNHEY and CDR2 SVGEGT. The CDR3 holds 14 amino acids from the cysteine to the phenylalanine. The CDR3 DNA has 42 bases and is translated from base 1. V is pared back by 4 bases and J by 0 bases, with 10 bases lying between the germline termini.

Specimen: blood. This sequence uses TRBV6-2 or TRBV6-3 and TRBJ2-7; the D region possibly corresponds to TRBD1 (6 bases align). The TCR was taken from a man in his forties or fifties with Graves' hyperthyroidism. In nucleotide form, the sequence is TGTGCCAGCAGTTCCTGGACAGCCTCCTACGAGCAGTACTTC. Protein translation: CASSSWTASYEQYF.